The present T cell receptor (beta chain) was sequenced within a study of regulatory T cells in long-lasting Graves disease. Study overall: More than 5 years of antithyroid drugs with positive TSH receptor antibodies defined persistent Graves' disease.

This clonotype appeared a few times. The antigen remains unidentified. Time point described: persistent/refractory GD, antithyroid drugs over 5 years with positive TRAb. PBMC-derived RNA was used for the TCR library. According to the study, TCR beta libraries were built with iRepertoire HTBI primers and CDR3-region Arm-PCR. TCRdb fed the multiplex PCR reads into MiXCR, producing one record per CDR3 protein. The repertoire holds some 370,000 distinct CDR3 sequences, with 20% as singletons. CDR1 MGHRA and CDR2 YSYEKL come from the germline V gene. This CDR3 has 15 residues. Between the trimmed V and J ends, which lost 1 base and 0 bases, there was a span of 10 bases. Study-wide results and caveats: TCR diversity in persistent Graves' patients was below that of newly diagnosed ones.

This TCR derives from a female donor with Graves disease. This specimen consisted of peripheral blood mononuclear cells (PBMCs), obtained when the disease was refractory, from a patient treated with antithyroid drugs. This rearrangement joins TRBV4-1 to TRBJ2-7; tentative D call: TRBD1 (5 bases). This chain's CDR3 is CASSQAATGSYEQYF. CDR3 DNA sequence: TGCGCCAGCAGCCAAGCAGCCACAGGCTCCTACGAGCAGTACTTC.